The rows below give T cell receptor beta chains drawn from one sample of a study of T cell responses to AZD1222 COVID-19 vaccine. The assay was immunoSEQ multiplex PCR, and TCRdb's table has in-frame clones only and misses some. This table holds about 93,000 clones, around 92% found once. The material was peripheral blood, obtained on day 0 of MenACWY control vaccination. The source is an adult in good health. CDR3s include the opening cysteine and the closing phenylalanine or tryptophan. A D gene is named only where the DNA matches it firmly. Clone sizes are given selectively: once, few, many, or a class where the clone is expanded.

.,TRBJ2-1,TRBV6-2/TRBV6-3,.,TGTGCCAGCAGTTGGTTCGATGAGCAGTTCTTC,CASSWFDEQFF
TRBD1,TRBJ2-7,TRBV12-5,.,TGTGCTAGCGGCGGGACAGGATCCTACGAGCAGTACTTC,CASGGTGSYEQYF
TRBD2,TRBJ2-4,TRBV11-2,.,TGTGCCAGCAGCCGTATCGGGCTAGCGGAAAACATTCAGTACTTC,CASSRIGLAENIQYF
TRBD2,TRBJ2-1,TRBV7-2,few,TGTGCCAGCAGCTTAATAAGCGGGGTCTACAATGAGCAGTTCTTC,CASSLISGVYNEQFF
TRBD1,TRBJ1-3,TRBV18,.,TGTGCCAGCTCACCAAATCGACAGGGGAGAACCGGAAACACCATATATTTT,CASSPNRQGRTGNTIYF
.,TRBJ1-3,TRBV7-2,once,TGTGCCAGCAGCTTAAACGGCGGCACCTCTGGAAACACCATATATTTT,CASSLNGGTSGNTIYF
TRBD1,TRBJ1-4,TRBV29-1,.,TGCAGCGTTGTACGGACAGGGGGCGCGGGGCTGTTTTTT,CSVVRTGGAGLFF
.,TRBJ2-7,TRBV27,few,TGTGCCAGCGGGCTTAATCCGGCCTACGAGCAGTACTTC,CASGLNPAYEQYF
.,TRBJ1-1,TRBV12-3/TRBV12-4,.,TGTGCCAGCAGGGCGTTGGGGGGTGAAGCTTTCTTT,CASRALGGEAFF
.,TRBJ2-2,TRBV9,.,TGTGCCAGCAGCGTAGAACAGATCATAACGAACACCGGGGAGCTGTTTTTT,CASSVEQIITNTGELFF
TRBD2,TRBJ2-3,TRBV9,.,TGTGCCAGCAGCGTAGCTACGGGAGGTTCAGATACGCAGTATTTT,CASSVATGGSDTQYF
.,TRBJ1-5,TRBV12-5,once,TGTGCTAGTGCCCCTGGATGGGCAGCACAGCCCCAGCATTTT,CASAPGWAAQPQHF
TRBD2,TRBJ2-2,TRBV5-1,.,TGCGCCAGCAGCCCATCGACTAGCGGGGATAGGGAGCTGTTTTTT,CASSPSTSGDRELFF
.,TRBJ2-7,TRBV2,.,TGTGCCAGCAGTGATGTGGGCAGACTCTACGAGCAGTACTTC,CASSDVGRLYEQYF
.,TRBJ2-5,TRBV4-1,.,TGCGCCAGCAGCCAAGAAAGAGAGACCCAGTACTTC,CASSQERETQYF
.,TRBJ2-2,TRBV7-3,.,TGTGCCAGCAGCTTAACGGTGATGGGATCTCGCACCGGGGAGCTGTTTTTT,CASSLTVMGSRTGELFF
.,TRBJ1-6,TRBV7-2,.,TGTGCCAGCAGCTTATACGCCAATAATTCACCCCTCCACTTT,CASSLYANNSPLHF
.,TRBJ1-3,TRBV20-1,.,TGCAGTGCTAGTGGGGGGGCCCTTGGAAACACCATATATTTT,CSASGGALGNTIYF
.,TRBJ2-5,TRBV9,.,TGTGCCAGCAGCGTAGATTTCTCTGACTTACAAGAGACCCAGTACTTC,CASSVDFSDLQETQYF
.,TRBJ2-1,TRBV5-5,.,TGTGCCAGCAGCATCCCTAGTACGAGCTCCTACAATGAGCAGTTCTTC,CASSIPSTSSYNEQFF
.,TRBJ2-5,TRBV6-5,.,TGTGCCAGCGCCCTCCAGAGTTACCAAGAGACCCAGTACTTC,CASALQSYQETQYF
.,TRBJ2-5,TRBV5-1,.,TGCGCCAGCAGCTCCGGGACTGCACAAGAGACCCAGTACTTC,CASSSGTAQETQYF
.,TRBJ2-7,TRBV10-3,.,TGTGCCATCAGGACATCACAGGGATACGAGCAGTACTTC,CAIRTSQGYEQYF
.,TRBJ2-2,TRBV13,few,TGTGCCAGCAGCCTCCGGACCCGGAACACCGGGGAGCTGTTTTTT,CASSLRTRNTGELFF
.,TRBJ2-3,TRBV19,.,TGTGCCAGTAGTATCCCATCAGATACGCAGTATTTT,CASSIPSDTQYF
TRBD2,TRBJ2-2,TRBV10-3,.,TGTGCCATCCAGCTAGCGGGGAACACCGGGGAGCTGTTTTTT,CAIQLAGNTGELFF
TRBD1,TRBJ1-1,TRBV9,.,TGTGCCAGCAGCGTAGTGGCAGGGGGCGGAGCCACTGAAGCTTTCTTT,CASSVVAGGGATEAFF
.,TRBJ1-1,TRBV11-2,.,TGTGCCAGCAGCTTAGGGGTTCCAAACACTGAAGCTTTCTTT,CASSLGVPNTEAFF
TRBD2,TRBJ2-1,TRBV2,once,TGTGCCAGCAAGCCGGCGGGGGGTTACAGCTCCTACAATGAGCAGTTCTTC,CASKPAGGYSSYNEQFF
TRBD1,TRBJ1-4,TRBV5-1,.,TGCGCCAGCAGCCCCGGACAGGGGAGATCAACTAATGAAAAACTGTTTTTT,CASSPGQGRSTNEKLFF
.,TRBJ1-5,TRBV5-5,few,TGTGCCAGCAGCTTGAGAAGCAATCAGCCCCAGCATTTT,CASSLRSNQPQHF
.,TRBJ1-1,TRBV6-2/TRBV6-3,once,TGTGCCAGCAGTTACTCGAATTATCGTACAGTCCGTACTGAAGCTTTCTTT,CASSYSNYRTVRTEAFF
.,TRBJ1-5,TRBV6-6,.,TGTGCCAGCAGATCCGAGCAGGGGAAGAATCAGCCCCAGCATTTT,CASRSEQGKNQPQHF
.,TRBJ1-2,TRBV7-2,.,TGTGCCAGCAGCCAGGACAGACTAAACTATGGCTACACCTTC,CASSQDRLNYGYTF
.,TRBJ2-3,TRBV6-5,.,TGTGCCAGCTACGGGAGAGGCGGGATAGATACGCAGTATTTT,CASYGRGGIDTQYF
.,TRBJ2-5,TRBV18,once,TGTGCCAGCTCACCAGGGGGGTTGGCGACCCAGTACTTC,CASSPGGLATQYF
.,TRBJ1-2,TRBV11-3,.,TGTGCCAGCAGCGTCTCAGGGTACTATGGCTACACCTTC,CASSVSGYYGYTF
.,TRBJ1-1,TRBV3-1/TRBV3-2,.,TGTGCCAGCAGCCATGGCGGGGCCACGAACACTGAAGCTTTCTTT,CASSHGGATNTEAFF
.,TRBJ1-2,TRBV30,.,TGTGCCTGGAGTGTAACACGGGATGGCTACACCTTC,CAWSVTRDGYTF
.,TRBJ2-7,TRBV6-6,.,TGTGCCAGCAGTTACTCTGTCTCCTACGAGCAGTACTTC,CASSYSVSYEQYF
TRBD1,TRBJ2-2,TRBV6-5,once,TGTGCCAGCCACACAGGGGTGGCCGGGGAGCTGTTTTTT,CASHTGVAGELFF
.,TRBJ1-4,TRBV5-6,.,TGTGCCAGCAGCAAGACCTGGGAAAATGAAAAACTGTTTTTT,CASSKTWENEKLFF
TRBD2,TRBJ2-7,TRBV9,.,TGTGCCAGCAGCGTAGCGCCCCTAGGAGCGGGGGGCCCCTACGAGCAGTACTTC,CASSVAPLGAGGPYEQYF
.,TRBJ1-2,TRBV19,.,TGTGCCAGTAGTTTATTTCGGAGGACGGACTATGGCTACACCTTC,CASSLFRRTDYGYTF
TRBD2,TRBJ2-3,TRBV24-1,.,TGTGCCACCAGTGATCCGGGACTAGCGGGGGCAGATACGCAGTATTTT,CATSDPGLAGADTQYF
TRBD1,TRBJ2-7,TRBV3-1/TRBV3-2,.,TGTGCCAGCAGCCAAGATCGGACAGGGAGTACCTACGAGCAGTACTTC,CASSQDRTGSTYEQYF
.,TRBJ1-3,TRBV11-2,.,TGTGCCAGCAGCTTAGGTGGAAACACCATATATTTT,CASSLGGNTIYF
.,TRBJ1-4,TRBV10-3,.,TGTGCCATCAGTCGGGACAAGGCTACTGAAAAACTGTTTTTT,CAISRDKATEKLFF
TRBD1,TRBJ1-5,TRBV25-1,.,TGTGCCAGCTCCAAGGGACAGGACGCCGGTCAGCCCCAGCATTTT,CASSKGQDAGQPQHF
.,TRBJ1-5,TRBV2,.,TGTGCCAGCACTGAAGGCCTTCGGAATCAGCCCCAGCATTTT,CASTEGLRNQPQHF
TRBD1,TRBJ1-5,TRBV6-5,.,TGTGCCAGCAGTAAGACAGGGGGCGGTCAGCCCCAGCATTTT,CASSKTGGGQPQHF
.,TRBJ1-5,TRBV28,.,TGTGCCAGCAGTTCCTTGACAGACTTTCTTGATCAGCCCCAGCATTTT,CASSSLTDFLDQPQHF
.,TRBJ1-1,TRBV6-5,once,TGTGCCAGCAGAGAGGATATCAACACTGAAGCTTTCTTT,CASREDINTEAFF